The clone carrying this T cell receptor (beta chain) was seen only once. The authors' processing: Cell counts per sample came from amplifying reference gene primers. Libraries were prepared by immunoSEQ multiplex PCR; TCRdb keeps only in-frame clonotypes and omits some of them. The V and J calls and clone size are taken from that table; D and trimming were inferred from the DNA. The sample has 95,000 to 100,000 clones; around 90% are singletons. J gave up 10 bases and V 0 bases, and 7 bases lay outside the gene matches. Germline CDR1 and CDR2: LNHNV and YYDKDF (reference sequence). The CDR3 consists of 14 residues. The data are from a study of blood T cell repertoires in COVID-19. For the study at large: COVID-19 samples collected from the United States, Italy and Spain covered acute and convalescent phases. PBMCs, B-cell-depleted T cells, or T cells provided the cDNA or gDNA that made up the material.

This TCR derives from a man aged 50 or older with acute or convalescent COVID-19. The V call is TRBV15, the J call TRBJ2-3; 7 bases are a match to TRBD1. The specimen sequenced was peripheral blood. CDR3 sequence reads: CATSREARQGPQYF. The CDR3 DNA reads TGTGCCACCAGCAGAGAGGCCAGACAGGGCCCGCAGTATTTT. Full variable domain (missing parts from reference TRBV15 and TRBJ2-3): DAMVIQNPRYQVTQFGKPVTLSCSQTLNHNVMYWYQQKSSQAPKLLFHYYDKDFNNEADTPDNFQSRRPNTSFCFLDIRSPGLGDTAMYLCATSREARQGPQYFGPGTRLTVL.